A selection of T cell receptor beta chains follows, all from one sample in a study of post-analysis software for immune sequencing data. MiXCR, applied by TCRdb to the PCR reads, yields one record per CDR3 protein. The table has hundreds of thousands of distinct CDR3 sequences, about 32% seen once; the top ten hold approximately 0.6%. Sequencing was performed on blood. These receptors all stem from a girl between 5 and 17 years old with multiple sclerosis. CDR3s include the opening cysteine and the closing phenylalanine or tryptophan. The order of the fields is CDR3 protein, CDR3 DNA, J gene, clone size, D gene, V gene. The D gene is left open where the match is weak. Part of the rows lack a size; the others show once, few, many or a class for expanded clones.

CDR3aa: CSVGTEADTQYF; CDR3nt: TGCAGCGTTGGGACAGAGGCAGATACGCAGTATTTT; j_gene: TRBJ2-3; abundance: many; d_gene: -; v_gene: TRBV29-1
CDR3aa: CSARNRGGNQPQHF; CDR3nt: TGCAGTGCGCGTAACAGGGGAGGCAATCAGCCCCAGCATTTT; j_gene: TRBJ1-5; abundance: -; d_gene: TRBD1; v_gene: TRBV20-1
CDR3aa: CASSKEGGLRNSPLHF; CDR3nt: TGCGCCAGCAGCAAGGAGGGGGGCCTCCGGAATTCACCCCTCCACTTT; j_gene: TRBJ1-6; abundance: -; d_gene: -; v_gene: TRBV5-1
CDR3aa: CSVVWTSAPRGNIQYF; CDR3nt: TGCAGCGTTGTATGGACTAGCGCCCCAAGGGGGAACATTCAGTACTTC; j_gene: TRBJ2-4; abundance: -; d_gene: TRBD2; v_gene: TRBV29-1
CDR3aa: CSARLRGQGTEAFF; CDR3nt: TGCAGTGCTAGACTCCGAGGGCAGGGAACTGAAGCTTTCTTT; j_gene: TRBJ1-1; abundance: few; d_gene: -; v_gene: TRBV20-1
CDR3aa: CASSLEGTLVPYEQYF; CDR3nt: TGTGCCAGCAGCCTAGAGGGGACTTTAGTACCCTACGAGCAGTACTTC; j_gene: TRBJ2-7; abundance: -; d_gene: -; v_gene: TRBV7-8
CDR3aa: CASSPGIDEQFF; CDR3nt: TGCGCCAGCAGCCCGGGTATCGATGAGCAGTTCTTC; j_gene: TRBJ2-1; abundance: many; d_gene: -; v_gene: TRBV5-1
CDR3aa: CATSRDNLVHVMDTQYF; CDR3nt: TGTGCCACCAGCAGAGACAACTTAGTCCACGTGATGGATACGCAGTATTTT; j_gene: TRBJ2-3; abundance: few; d_gene: -; v_gene: TRBV15
CDR3aa: CATKRGTYNEQFF; CDR3nt: TGTGCCACCAAGAGGGGGACCTACAATGAGCAGTTCTTC; j_gene: TRBJ2-1; abundance: -; d_gene: -; v_gene: TRBV7-9
CDR3aa: CATSDYRDSSQGGNTIYF; CDR3nt: TGTGCCACCAGTGATTATCGGGACAGCTCTCAGGGTGGAAACACCATATATTTT; j_gene: TRBJ1-3; abundance: -; d_gene: TRBD1; v_gene: TRBV24-1
CDR3aa: CASSRSHAQYF; CDR3nt: TGTGCCAGCAGTCGATCCCATGCGCAGTATTTT; j_gene: TRBJ2-3; abundance: -; d_gene: -; v_gene: TRBV12-3/TRBV12-4
CDR3aa: CASSFAQAGDPDTQYF; CDR3nt: TGTGCCAGCAGCTTCGCCCAAGCGGGAGACCCAGATACGCAGTATTTT; j_gene: TRBJ2-3; abundance: -; d_gene: TRBD2; v_gene: TRBV13
CDR3aa: CASSLVWGDEQFF; CDR3nt: TGTGCCAGCAGCTTAGTATGGGGCGATGAGCAGTTCTTC; j_gene: TRBJ2-1; abundance: many; d_gene: -; v_gene: TRBV7-2
CDR3aa: CSAVVKLNSNQPQHF; CDR3nt: TGCAGTGCCGTCGTAAAACTGAATAGCAATCAGCCCCAGCATTTT; j_gene: TRBJ1-5; abundance: -; d_gene: -; v_gene: TRBV20-1
CDR3aa: CASSLGDRYTDTQYF; CDR3nt: TGTGCCAGCAGCTTAGGGGACAGGTACACAGATACGCAGTATTTT; j_gene: TRBJ2-3; abundance: many; d_gene: TRBD1; v_gene: TRBV12-3/TRBV12-4
CDR3aa: CVISGPSYEQYF; CDR3nt: TGTGTCATCAGTGGTCCTTCGTACGAGCAGTACTTC; j_gene: TRBJ2-7; abundance: -; d_gene: -; v_gene: TRBV10-3
CDR3aa: CASSLEGPLEEKLFF; CDR3nt: TGCGCCAGCAGCTTGGAGGGCCCACTGGAGGAAAAACTGTTTTTT; j_gene: TRBJ1-4; abundance: few; d_gene: -; v_gene: TRBV5-1
CDR3aa: CASSNRTGNNEQFF; CDR3nt: TGTGCCAGCAGCAACCGGACAGGGAACAATGAGCAGTTCTTC; j_gene: TRBJ2-1; abundance: few; d_gene: TRBD1; v_gene: TRBV7-2
CDR3aa: CASSQTGLPDSPLHF; CDR3nt: TGTGCCAGCAGCCAGACAGGCCTACCGGACTCACCCCTCCACTTT; j_gene: TRBJ1-6; abundance: -; d_gene: -; v_gene: TRBV3-1
CDR3aa: CATSALGETQFF; CDR3nt: TGTGCCACCAGTGCGTTGGGGGAGACCCAGTTCTTC; j_gene: TRBJ2-1; abundance: -; d_gene: -; v_gene: TRBV24-1
CDR3aa: CASSPSRSGPRNYGYTF; CDR3nt: TGTGCCAGCAGTCCCTCCCGCTCTGGACCGCGTAACTATGGCTACACCTTC; j_gene: TRBJ1-2; abundance: -; d_gene: -; v_gene: TRBV6-2/TRBV6-3
CDR3aa: CASRTGTDNEKLFF; CDR3nt: TGTGCCAGCAGAACCGGGACAGATAATGAAAAACTGTTTTTT; j_gene: TRBJ1-4; abundance: -; d_gene: TRBD1; v_gene: TRBV7-9
CDR3aa: CSASANRGGNQPQHF; CDR3nt: TGCAGTGCTAGCGCCAACAGGGGCGGCAATCAGCCCCAGCATTTT; j_gene: TRBJ1-5; abundance: -; d_gene: TRBD1; v_gene: TRBV20-1
CDR3aa: CASSGTEVTEQFF; CDR3nt: TGTGCCAGCAGTGGGACAGAGGTGACTGAGCAGTTCTTC; j_gene: TRBJ2-1; abundance: -; d_gene: -; v_gene: TRBV6-4
CDR3aa: CAISESREAYNEQFF; CDR3nt: TGTGCCATCAGTGAGTCGAGGGAAGCGTACAATGAGCAGTTCTTC; j_gene: TRBJ2-1; abundance: -; d_gene: -; v_gene: TRBV10-3
CDR3aa: CASSLSGPAGGEQYF; CDR3nt: TGCGCCAGCAGCTTGTCGGGACCCGCAGGGGGTGAGCAGTACTTT; j_gene: TRBJ2-5; abundance: -; d_gene: TRBD1; v_gene: TRBV5-1
CDR3aa: CSTLGLGARGAQPQHF; CDR3nt: TGCAGTACTTTAGGTCTGGGGGCCCGCGGTGCTCAGCCCCAGCATTTT; j_gene: TRBJ1-5; abundance: -; d_gene: -; v_gene: TRBV20-1
CDR3aa: CASSRGTGGMNEQFF; CDR3nt: TGTGCCAGCAGCCGCGGGACAGGGGGTATGAATGAGCAGTTCTTC; j_gene: TRBJ2-1; abundance: -; d_gene: TRBD1; v_gene: TRBV3-1
CDR3aa: CASSYSTGPVNYGYTF; CDR3nt: TGTGCCAGCAGTTACTCGACAGGGCCCGTTAACTATGGCTACACCTTC; j_gene: TRBJ1-2; abundance: few; d_gene: TRBD1; v_gene: TRBV6-5
CDR3aa: CSAREAGTSVYEQYF; CDR3nt: TGCAGTGCTAGAGAGGCTGGGACTAGCGTGTACGAGCAGTACTTC; j_gene: TRBJ2-7; abundance: many; d_gene: TRBD2; v_gene: TRBV20-1
CDR3aa: CATRLAGGPGEQYF; CDR3nt: TGCGCCACACGACTAGCGGGGGGGCCAGGCGAGCAGTACTTC; j_gene: TRBJ2-7; abundance: few; d_gene: TRBD2; v_gene: TRBV10-2
CDR3aa: CSASFLNTGELFF; CDR3nt: TGCAGTGCTAGTTTTCTGAACACCGGGGAGCTGTTTTTT; j_gene: TRBJ2-2; abundance: -; d_gene: -; v_gene: TRBV20-1
CDR3aa: CASSALAGGYNEQFF; CDR3nt: TGTGCCAGCAGCGCACTAGCGGGGGGGTACAATGAGCAGTTCTTC; j_gene: TRBJ2-1; abundance: many; d_gene: TRBD2; v_gene: TRBV6-4
CDR3aa: CSVPRRSNYGYTF; CDR3nt: TGCAGTGTTCCTCGGAGGTCCAACTATGGCTACACCTTC; j_gene: TRBJ1-2; abundance: -; d_gene: -; v_gene: TRBV20-1
CDR3aa: CASSVAGAGYGYTF; CDR3nt: TGTGCCAGCAGCGTAGCCGGGGCGGGCTATGGCTACACCTTC; j_gene: TRBJ1-2; abundance: -; d_gene: -; v_gene: TRBV9
CDR3aa: CSASGTEAFF; CDR3nt: TGCAGCGCCAGCGGCACTGAAGCTTTCTTT; j_gene: TRBJ1-1; abundance: -; d_gene: -; v_gene: TRBV29-1
CDR3aa: CASSLVVMVGGGHNEQFF; CDR3nt: TGTGCCAGCAGCTTAGTGGTCATGGTAGGGGGGGGCCACAATGAGCAGTTCTTC; j_gene: TRBJ2-1; abundance: -; d_gene: -; v_gene: TRBV7-9
CDR3aa: CSARDRFGQPQHF; CDR3nt: TGCAGTGCTAGAGATCGGTTCGGTCAGCCCCAGCATTTT; j_gene: TRBJ1-5; abundance: few; d_gene: -; v_gene: TRBV20-1
CDR3aa: CASSFETSRTGGIEQYF; CDR3nt: TGTGCCAGCAGTTTCGAGACAAGCAGGACAGGGGGCATCGAGCAGTACTTC; j_gene: TRBJ2-7; abundance: -; d_gene: TRBD1; v_gene: TRBV28
CDR3aa: CSARNILAGGDEQYF; CDR3nt: TGCAGTGCTAGAAATATTTTAGCGGGAGGAGATGAGCAGTACTTC; j_gene: TRBJ2-7; abundance: -; d_gene: TRBD2; v_gene: TRBV20-1
CDR3aa: CATSDPQGGWVNEQFF; CDR3nt: TGTGCCACCAGTGACCCCCAGGGTGGTTGGGTCAATGAGCAGTTCTTC; j_gene: TRBJ2-1; abundance: -; d_gene: -; v_gene: TRBV24-1
CDR3aa: CASSPNGGTGNSNQPQHF; CDR3nt: TGTGCCAGCTCACCCAACGGCGGAACTGGGAATAGCAATCAGCCCCAGCATTTT; j_gene: TRBJ1-5; abundance: -; d_gene: -; v_gene: TRBV18
CDR3aa: CSADPRRGTDTQYF; CDR3nt: TGCAGTGCTGACCCGCGCAGGGGAACAGATACGCAGTATTTT; j_gene: TRBJ2-3; abundance: few; d_gene: -; v_gene: TRBV20-1
CDR3aa: CASSLNSYNSPLHF; CDR3nt: TGTGCCAGCAGCCTTAACAGCTATAATTCACCCCTCCACTTT; j_gene: TRBJ1-6; abundance: few; d_gene: -; v_gene: TRBV3-1
CDR3aa: CASSSGTPYGYTF; CDR3nt: TGTGCCAGCAGCTCGGGTACCCCCTATGGCTACACCTTC; j_gene: TRBJ1-2; abundance: -; d_gene: -; v_gene: TRBV3-1
CDR3aa: CASSRTSVRQETQYF; CDR3nt: TGTGCCAGCAGTCGGACTAGCGTTCGGCAAGAGACCCAGTACTTC; j_gene: TRBJ2-5; abundance: many; d_gene: TRBD2; v_gene: TRBV6-5
CDR3aa: CASRVVWGRTGEQFF; CDR3nt: TGCGCCAGCAGAGTAGTGTGGGGGCGAACGGGTGAGCAGTTCTTC; j_gene: TRBJ2-1; abundance: few; d_gene: -; v_gene: TRBV5-1
CDR3aa: CATATGTHGYTF; CDR3nt: TGTGCCACCGCGACAGGGACCCATGGCTACACCTTC; j_gene: TRBJ1-2; abundance: few; d_gene: TRBD1; v_gene: TRBV27